The rows below give T cell receptor beta chains drawn from one sample of a study of blood T cell repertoires in COVID-19. This table comes from immunoSEQ multiplex PCR, and its TCRdb copy is limited to in-frame clones, with some not included. The sample has roughly 90,000 clones, 65% to 85% seen once; the top ten hold approximately 31%. The sequencing input was peripheral blood. The receptors come from a woman of 80 years or more with active or convalescent COVID-19. The CDR3 runs from the conserved cysteine through the conserved F or W. The order of the fields is D gene, J gene, V gene, clone size, CDR3 protein, CDR3 DNA. D genes are given only for firm matches. Not all rows give a size; the values are once, few, many and, for expanded clones, a class.

TRBD1 | TRBJ1-2 | TRBV6-5 | . | CASTHRGLYGYTF | TGTGCCAGCACCCACAGGGGGCTGTATGGCTACACCTTC
TRBD2 | TRBJ2-1 | TRBV2 | few | CASSATTSGRNEQFF | TGTGCCAGCAGTGCCACGACTAGCGGGAGGAATGAGCAGTTCTTC
. | TRBJ2-1 | TRBV24-1 | few | CATSDYGQYNEQFF | TGTGCCACCAGTGACTATGGACAGTACAATGAGCAGTTCTTC
. | TRBJ1-1 | TRBV9 | few | CASSVTGSYTEAFF | TGTGCCAGCAGCGTAACAGGGTCCTACACTGAAGCTTTCTTT
TRBD2 | TRBJ2-1 | TRBV28 | . | CASSPIGTSDHNEQFF | TGTGCCAGCAGTCCAATAGGGACTAGCGACCACAATGAGCAGTTCTTC
TRBD1 | TRBJ2-2 | TRBV27 | . | CASSSTGGFTGELFF | TGTGCCAGCAGTTCGACAGGGGGTTTCACCGGGGAGCTGTTTTTT
TRBD2 | TRBJ2-5 | TRBV7-2 | . | CASSLDGGALETQYF | TGTGCCAGCAGCTTGGACGGGGGGGCCCTTGAGACCCAGTACTTC
. | TRBJ2-3 | TRBV5-1 | once | CASSFESGSTDTQYF | TGCGCCAGCAGCTTCGAGTCAGGTAGCACAGATACGCAGTATTTT
TRBD2 | TRBJ2-5 | TRBV9 | . | CASSPSGRGWEETQYF | TGTGCCAGCAGCCCTTCGGGGAGGGGCTGGGAAGAGACCCAGTACTTC
TRBD1 | TRBJ1-2 | TRBV7-9 | . | CASRLSPTGDNYGYTF | TGTGCCAGCAGGCTTTCACCGACAGGGGATAACTATGGCTACACCTTC